One sample yielded the 10 T cell receptor beta chains listed below, sequenced in a study of beta chain features in type 1 diabetes (dated by TCRdb to between 2017 and 2018). The method was the immunoSEQ multiplex PCR assay. The entire amount of isolated RNA was reverse transcribed using the High Capacity cDNA Reverse Transcription Kit, so the sequenced TCRB transcripts were expressed ones. TCRdb holds this immuneACCESS table with in-frame rearrangements only. Some clones are missing; in checked studies, unresolved V genes explain under half, and the rest has no known cause. The sample table lists 130,000 to 150,000 clones, around 9.3% of them with a count of one. The top ten clonotypes cover roughly 1.3% of the sample. Sequenced sample: naive CD4+ T cells from blood. The cell subset or site label, read with the paper, signifies: true naive CD4+ T cells. The receptor set was obtained from a man aged 18 to 29 in good health.

This clone was observed a handful of times. This sequence joins TRBV18 and TRBJ2-7; 12 positions agree with TRBD1. This CDR3 contains 15 residues. The trim removed 0 bases at V and 5 bases at J, leaving 2 bases unmatched. Looked up from germline, CDR1 is KGHSH and CDR2 is LQKENI. The CDR3: CASSPPGTGGHEQYF. The CDR3 DNA follows: TGTGCCAGCTCACCACCCGGGACAGGGGGCCACGAGCAGTACTTC.

With respect to this clone: This CDR3 fails to terminate in the conserved phenylalanine or tryptophan, so it likely reflects a read error. This sequence joins TRBV11-2 and TRBJ1-4, with D possibly being TRBD1 (5 bases). This CDR3 comprises 14 residues. Germline V gives CDR1 SGHAT, CDR2 FQNNGV. V was trimmed by 1 base and J by 8 bases, leaving 11 bases between them. The DNA of the CDR3 is TGTGCCAGCAGCTTAGGCAGGGTTGCCGAAAAACTGTTTCTT. Its protein is CASSLGRVAEKLFL.

This clone was found a few times. The chain links TRBV14 to TRBJ1-6; TRBD1 matches at 7 bases. The CDR3 loop spans 16 amino acids. J gave up 0 bases and V 3 bases, and 2 bases lay outside the gene matches. Germline V gene data show CDR1 as SGHDN and CDR2 as FVKESK. This CDR3 is CASSHQGGSYNSPLHF. The CDR3 DNA sequence: TGTGCCAGCAGCCATCAGGGGGGCTCCTATAATTCACCCCTCCACTTT.

This clone has just a few counts. This sequence joins TRBV28 and TRBJ2-1; D is perhaps TRBD2 (5 bases). The CDR3 has 14 residues. The ends were cut back, 6 bases at V and 9 bases at J, with 18 bases in the middle. Germline V gives CDR1 MDHEN, CDR2 SYDVKM. In DNA form, the CDR3 reads TGTGCCAGCAGCCAAGGGTTCCGGGGTGGTGAGCAGTTCTTC. Amino acid sequence: CASSQGFRGGEQFF.

This clone turned up a few times. The chain uses TRBV7-2 and TRBJ2-1, with D perhaps matching TRBD2 (5 bases). Germline loops: CDR1 SGHTA, CDR2 FQGNSA. Trimming pared 5 bases from V and 7 bases from J, leaving 15 bases between. The CDR3 totals 14 residues. In DNA form, the CDR3 reads TGTGCCAGCAGCCCGAGACGGGGTGGGAATGAGCAGTTCTTC. Its protein is CASSPRRGGNEQFF.

The J gene is TRBJ2-1, the V gene TRBV29-1; 8 bases agree with TRBD1. CDR1 and CDR2 (germline): SQVTM, ANQGSEA. This CDR3 region has 12 residues. Germline trimming cut 7 bases from V and 7 bases from J; bases unmatched to any gene: 6. The DNA for the CDR3 is TGCAGCGCCCGACAGGGGCGAAATGAGCAGTTCTTC. Its translation: CSARQGRNEQFF.

This clone was observed a few times. This chain joins TRBV7-2 and TRBJ1-1; 7 bases are shared with TRBD1. CDR3 length: 12 amino acids. Germline assignment: CDR1 SGHTA and CDR2 FQGNSA. V lost 8 bases, J lost 6 bases, and 6 bases stayed unmatched. The CDR3 loop reads CASGRQGSEAFF. The DNA of the CDR3 is TGTGCCAGCGGGCGACAGGGATCTGAAGCTTTCTTT.

This clone has more than one count but fewer than ten. The chain combines TRBV4-3 with TRBJ1-3; 7 bases line up with TRBD1. The junction had 4 bases not matched to a gene; V was cut back by 1 base and J by 4 bases. CDR3 length: 15 amino acids. Germline V lookup: CDR1 LGHNA, CDR2 YSLEER. The CDR3 reads CASSQGQGVGNTIYF. Here the CDR3 DNA reads TGCGCCAGCAGCCAAGGACAGGGAGTAGGAAACACCATATATTTT.

The chain is built from TRBV30 and TRBJ2-7; the match to TRBD1 covers 10 bases. CDR1 and CDR2 (germline): GTSNPN, SVGIG (reference sequence). V lost 2 bases, J lost 6 bases, and 10 bases stayed unmatched. This CDR3 contains 15 residues. The CDR3 DNA reads as TGTGCCTGGAGTTTTCCGGGACAGGGGTTTTCCGAGCAGTACTTC. Translation: CAWSFPGQGFSEQYF.

V gene TRBV4-3 combines with J gene TRBJ2-7; 8 positions agree with TRBD1. The CDR3 is 15 residues long. The V segment lost 4 bases and the J segment 0 bases; nucleotides outside the gene matches: 5. Per the germline V gene, CDR1 is LGHNA and CDR2 is YSLEER. CDR3 sequence: CASSRGDRSSYEQYF. The CDR3 bases are TGCGCCAGCAGCCGCGGGGACAGGTCCTCCTACGAGCAGTACTTC.